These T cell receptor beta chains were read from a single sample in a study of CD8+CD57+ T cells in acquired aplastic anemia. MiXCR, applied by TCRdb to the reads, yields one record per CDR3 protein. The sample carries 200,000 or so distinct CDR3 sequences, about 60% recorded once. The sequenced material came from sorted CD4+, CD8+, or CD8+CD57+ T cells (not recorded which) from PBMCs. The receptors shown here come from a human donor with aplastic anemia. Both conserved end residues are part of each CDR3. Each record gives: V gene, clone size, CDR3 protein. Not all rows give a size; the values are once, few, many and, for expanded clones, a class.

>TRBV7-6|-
CASSYPPYNEQFF
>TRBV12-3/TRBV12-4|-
CASSQQTGDLNNSPLHF
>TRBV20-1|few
CSATRTGFSYEQYF
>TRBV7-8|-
CASSLIMVGAFF
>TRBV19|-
CASGGYGYTF
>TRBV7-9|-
CASSLGGGANEKLFF
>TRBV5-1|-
CASSSGAETQYF
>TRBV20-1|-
CSAREAIGGYGQYF
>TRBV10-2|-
CASSLSGRTDTQYF
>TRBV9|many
CASSAGPGLAGGRTDTQYF
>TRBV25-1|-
CASMDSPMNTEAFF
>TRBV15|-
CATSRGTGREQYF
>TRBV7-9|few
CASSFYSPEQLNNSPLHF
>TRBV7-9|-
CASSRTSETYEQYF
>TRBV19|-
CASTTQGTHGYTF
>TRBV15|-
CATSNGVMTTEAFF
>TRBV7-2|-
CASSHRTWDEQYF
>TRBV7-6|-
CASSLGLGNVQQYF
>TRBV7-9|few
CASSLGQGVNEQFF
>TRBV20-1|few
CSARDPAMNTEAFF
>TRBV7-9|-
CASSLRAEAFF
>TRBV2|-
CASSIESTVTNEKLFF
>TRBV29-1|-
CSARTGALNTEAFF
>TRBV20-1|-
CSARGISQPQHF
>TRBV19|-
CASTNPGIFAGNTIYF
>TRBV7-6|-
CASSPMVGNSAGAYNEQFF
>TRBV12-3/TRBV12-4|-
CASQTGLNEKLFF
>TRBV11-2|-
CASSLPVAGGPDTQYF
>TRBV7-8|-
CASSVEVASGNSPLHF
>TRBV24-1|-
CATSDAGARQETQYF
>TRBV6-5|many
CASNPGAGASYEQYF
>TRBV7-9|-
CASSLLSGIGETQYF
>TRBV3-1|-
CASSQGRGTYEQYF
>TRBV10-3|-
CAISPVGGAQSYEQYF
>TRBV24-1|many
CATSDLPGQGTGELFF
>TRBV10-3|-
CASSARTSYEQYF
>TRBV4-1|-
CASSSQSGRPEETQYF
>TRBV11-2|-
CASSLAGLAGAYEQYF
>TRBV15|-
CATSEDSSNQPQHF
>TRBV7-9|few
CASSSGYNTDTQYF
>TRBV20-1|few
CSARVPARRQGPKETQYF
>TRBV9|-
CASSVRGGVGTEAFF
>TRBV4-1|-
CASSPRWDYGYTF
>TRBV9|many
CASSVVPDLSLGYTF
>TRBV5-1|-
CASSAGPGEAFF
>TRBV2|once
CASSSEYSNQPQHF
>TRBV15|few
CATFAGGGNEQFF
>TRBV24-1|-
CATSDLQTGDEQYF